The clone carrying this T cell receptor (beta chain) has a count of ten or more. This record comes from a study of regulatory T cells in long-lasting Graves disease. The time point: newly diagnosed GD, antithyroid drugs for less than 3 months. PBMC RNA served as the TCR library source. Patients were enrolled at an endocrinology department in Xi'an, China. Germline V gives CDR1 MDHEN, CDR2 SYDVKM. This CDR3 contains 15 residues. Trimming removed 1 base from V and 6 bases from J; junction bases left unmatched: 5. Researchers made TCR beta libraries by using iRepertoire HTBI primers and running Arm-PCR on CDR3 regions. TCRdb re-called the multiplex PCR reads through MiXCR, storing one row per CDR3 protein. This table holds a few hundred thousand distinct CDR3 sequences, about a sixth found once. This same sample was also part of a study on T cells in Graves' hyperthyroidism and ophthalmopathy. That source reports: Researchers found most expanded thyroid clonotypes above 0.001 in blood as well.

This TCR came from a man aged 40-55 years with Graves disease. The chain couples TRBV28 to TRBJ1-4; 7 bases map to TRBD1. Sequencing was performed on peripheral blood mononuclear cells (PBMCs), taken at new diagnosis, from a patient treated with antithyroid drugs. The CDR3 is CASSLSGTEDEKLFF. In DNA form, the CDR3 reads TGTGCCAGCAGTTTATCCGGGACAGAGGATGAAAAACTGTTTTTT.